This T cell receptor beta chain came from a study of T cell responses to AZD1222 COVID-19 vaccine. General study points: Most donors were white British and more were female, and clonal diversity was possibly underestimated.

Comments on this clone: Its antigen is currently unknown.

The assay was immunoSEQ multiplex PCR, and TCRdb's table has in-frame clones only and misses some. The table lists 45,000 to 70,000 clones, 70% to 90% of them singletons. The CDR3 runs to 13 residues. The germline V gene has CDR1 SGHNT and CDR2 YYREEE (reference sequence). V lost 4 bases to trimming and J lost 2 bases, with 9 bases between them. The sequences come from peripheral blood, collected 28 days after the second AZD1222 dose. The sequence was collected from an adult who received the AZD1222 COVID-19 vaccine. The chain links TRBV5-4 to TRBJ1-2; D call uncertain. The chain's CDR3 is CASSPPGNYGYTF. The CDR3 region has the DNA TGTGCCAGCAGCCCCCCGGGGAACTATGGCTACACCTTC.